The 3 T cell receptor beta chains presented below share a single source sample, sequenced in a study of beta chain features in type 1 diabetes. Expressed TCRB transcripts were sequenced because the entire RNA isolate underwent reverse transcription. TCRdb's table, derived via immunoSEQ multiplex PCR, lists solely in-frame clones and lacks some. The repertoire has some 270,000 clones, 13% to 15% of them found once; the top ten carry about 0.024%. Sequenced material: naive CD4+ T cells from blood. All receptors derive from a middle-aged woman in good health.

This clone has just a few counts. This sequence joins TRBV29-1 and TRBJ1-1, with unresolved D. This CDR3 has 13 amino acids. Germline V gene data show CDR1 as SQVTM and CDR2 as ANQGSEA. Trimming shortened V by 4 bases and J by 3 bases, and 12 bases separated the two germline ends. The CDR3 DNA follows: TGCAGCGTTGGTCGAACTTTGGACACTGAAGCTTTCTTT. Its translation: CSVGRTLDTEAFF.

There are a few counts of this clone. The genes are TRBV6-1 and TRBJ2-7, with a tentative D call TRBD2 (5 bases). This CDR3 has 13 residues. Germline CDR1 MNHNS, CDR2 SASEGT. Trimming took 8 bases from V and 1 from J, leaving 12 bases between them. The CDR3 region is CASQTGSSYEQYF. For the CDR3, the DNA is TGTGCCAGCCAAACGGGGTCGTCCTACGAGCAGTACTTC.

This sequence joins TRBV5-6 and TRBJ1-5; maybe TRBD1 (5 bases). Germline values: CDR1 SGHDT, CDR2 YYEEEE. Trimming pared 1 base from V and 1 base from J, leaving 6 bases between. The CDR3 has 14 amino acids. CDR3 amino acids: CASSLRGSNQPQHF. CDR3 nucleotide sequence: TGTGCCAGCAGCTTGAGGGGAAGCAATCAGCCCCAGCATTTT.